Detailed here is one TCR beta chain. The source of the sample is a study of blood T cell repertoires in COVID-19. The germline V and J ends were trimmed by 4 bases and 11 bases, with 15 bases remaining between them. The CDR3 runs to 12 residues. Germline CDR1 reads LNHDA; CDR2 reads SQIVND (reference sequence). Sequencing was performed with immunoSEQ multiplex PCR; in TCRdb, only in-frame clones are kept and a portion is missing. Here the sample spans some 70,000 clones, about 87% being singletons. The chain carries TRBV19 and TRBJ2-7, with D tentatively TRBD2 (6 bases). This receptor was taken from a woman in her seventies with acute or convalescent COVID-19. Sequences were obtained from peripheral blood. The CDR3, as DNA: TGTGCCAGTAGTACCGGGACTCGCCTTAAGTACTTC. This translates into CASSTGTRLKYF.